A selection of T cell receptor beta chains follows, all from one sample in a study of blood T cell repertoires in COVID-19. Only in-frame clones appear in the TCRdb table, and some are missing; sequencing was by immunoSEQ multiplex PCR. Counted here are some 25,000 clones, 81% occurring once; the ten biggest clones make up 6.5%. Sequenced material: peripheral blood. These receptors originate from a man between 65 and 80 years old with acute or convalescent COVID-19. Both conserved end residues are part of each CDR3. A D gene is named only where the DNA matches it firmly. Rows may omit the clone size; those that give it use once, few, many or a size class.

V	J	size	D	CDR3	DNA
TRBV5-1	TRBJ1-2	once	-	CASSPGGLFALRGYTF	TGCGCCAGCAGCCCAGGAGGGTTGTTTGCGTTAAGGGGCTACACCTTC
TRBV5-1	TRBJ2-1	-	TRBD2	CASSLMSGGNEQFF	TGCGCCAGCAGCTTGATGTCGGGAGGGAATGAGCAGTTCTTC
TRBV7-2	TRBJ2-2	-	TRBD2	CASSPGTSGRTGELFF	TGTGCCAGCAGCCCTGGGACTAGCGGGAGAACCGGGGAGCTGTTTTTT
TRBV29-1	TRBJ2-3	medium-sized	TRBD1	CSVEGAPGGRTDTQYF	TGCAGCGTTGAGGGGGCCCCAGGGGGACGGACAGATACGCAGTATTTT
TRBV27	TRBJ2-5	once	-	CASSQGASVPTQYF	TGTGCCAGCAGCCAAGGGGCTAGCGTGCCGACCCAGTACTTC
TRBV4-2	TRBJ2-3	-	TRBD2	CASNLAGDTDTQYF	TGTGCCAGCAACTTAGCGGGGGACACAGATACGCAGTATTTT
TRBV7-2	TRBJ1-4	few	-	CASSFTGGRNEKLFF	TGTGCCAGCAGCTTTACCGGCGGGCGGAATGAAAAACTGTTTTTT
TRBV6-5	TRBJ2-7	-	TRBD2	CASSTSGRASYEQYF	TGTGCCAGCAGCACCAGCGGGAGGGCATCGTACGAGCAGTACTTC
TRBV6-5	TRBJ1-1	few	-	CASSFGEGGTEAFF	TGTGCCAGCAGTTTCGGGGAGGGGGGCACTGAAGCTTTCTTT
TRBV9	TRBJ1-4	-	TRBD1	CASSGATGAVGEKLFF	TGTGCCAGCAGCGGGGCTACAGGGGCCGTGGGTGAAAAACTGTTTTTT
TRBV7-2	TRBJ1-5	-	-	CASSLDSKTSQPQHF	TGTGCCAGCAGCTTAGATTCGAAGACAAGCCAGCCCCAGCATTTT